The present T cell receptor beta chain was sequenced within a study of T cell responses to AZD1222 COVID-19 vaccine. The study, taken as a whole, reports: Regions 160-218 and 743-854 held dominance among vaccine-associated CD4 TCRs, which spanned spike. Rises in breadth and depth of Spike-specific TCRs came after two AZD1222 doses. Donors were mostly white British, more females; clonal diversity possibly underestimated. There were repertoire samples only from the period after the peak T cell response.

Profiling relied on immunoSEQ multiplex PCR, and the TCRdb table lists in-frame clones only, not all of them. The data contain fewer than 110,000 clones, about 87% of them singletons. As to this clone: No antigen is known for it.

The V gene's germline CDR1 is MDHEN and CDR2 SYDVKM. The ends were cut back, 8 bases at V and 6 bases at J, with 19 bases in the middle. This CDR3 is 14 amino acids long. The V and J genes are TRBV28 and TRBJ1-2; a possible D gene is TRBD1 (5 bases). The clonotype originates from an adult in good health. Specimen: peripheral blood, collected on day 0 of AZD1222 vaccination. CDR3 residues: CASLPSVGTDGYTF. Written as DNA, the CDR3 is TGTGCCAGCCTTCCTTCAGTCGGGACTGATGGCTACACCTTC.